This passage covers 7 T cell receptor beta chains from one sample sequenced in a study of tumor and adjacent non-tumor tissue in lung cancer (dated by TCRdb to between 2017 and 2018). Library preparation was by multiplex PCR. TCRdb names Illumina HiSeq 2500 as the instrument used. TCRbeta libraries were built by three rounds of nested PCR using primers (Table S4), following protocols modified from ARM-PCR. In TCRdb, the public reads were trimmed at Q25 with fastp and aligned with MiXCR, with productive beta chains retained. Under each unique CDR3 protein, matching rows form one entry showing the most common genes and DNA. Recorded for this sample are over 100,000 distinct CDR3 sequences; roughly 80% of them occurred a single time. The top ten clonotypes cover 35% to 40% of the sample. RNA was isolated from bulk, unsorted tissue, and RNA quality was assessed with a NanoDrop ND-1000 and an Agilent 2100.

The source material was lung tumor tissue. These TCRs come from a woman in her sixties with non-small cell lung cancer.

With regard to this clonotype: Given a much more abundant clone one base away, this may be a read error. This is likely a read error, given that the CDR3 carries no conserved phenylalanine or tryptophan at its end. This chain joins TRBV10-3 and TRBJ1-1, with TRBD1 matching over 8 bases. After removal of 6 bases from V and 4 bases from J, the junction contained 4 bases not matched to a gene. The CDR3 is 13 residues long. From germline, CDR1 is ENHRY and CDR2 SYGVKD. CDR3 residues: CAIRVTGGTEAFL. The CDR3 DNA reads TGTGCCATCAGGGTAACAGGGGGCACTGAAGCTTTCCTT.

Concerning this clonotype itself: Here the CDR3 omits its conserved ending phenylalanine or tryptophan, so a read error is the likely source. This sequence joins TRBV20-1 and TRBJ1-2; 7 positions agree with TRBD1. This CDR3 spans 14 amino acids. Germline V gives CDR1 DFQATT, CDR2 SNEGSKA (reference sequence). CDR3 loop: CSAKGQFENYDYTL. CDR3 DNA: TGCAGTGCTAAGGGACAGTTCGAAAACTATGACTACACCTTA.

Turning to this clonotype: A much larger clone lies a single base off, so this may be a read error. The chain joins TRBV10-3 to TRBJ2-2; TRBD2 agrees at 7 bases. The germline V gene has CDR1 ENHRY and CDR2 SYGVKD. The CDR3 has 15 residues. The CDR3 region is CAISETGGSGGELLF. The CDR3 DNA is TGTGCCATCAGTGAGACCGGGGGGTCGGGCGGGGAGCTGTTGTTT.

Points on this clonotype: At one of its ends the junction is not consistent with the germline gene, which may arise from a read error. This rearrangement joins TRBV11-2 to TRBJ2-7; D perhaps matches TRBD2 (5 bases). Looked up from germline, CDR1 is SGHAT and CDR2 is FQNNGV. The CDR3 totals 13 residues. As DNA, the CDR3 is TGTGTCAGCAGCTACGAACCTCCGGGGGAGCAGTACTTC. As protein: CVSSYEPPGEQYF.

A remark on this clonotype: The junction does not match germline at one end; this may be a read error. V is TRBV11-1 and J is TRBJ2-2, with a weak D call TRBD2 (5 bases). Germline V gene sequence: CDR1 SGHAT, CDR2 FQDESV (reference sequence). There are 17 residues in the CDR3. The CDR3: CGSSPRLEGESTGELFF. The CDR3, as DNA: TGTGGCAGCAGCCCGCGATTAGAGGGAGAATCCACCGGGGAGCTGTTTTTT.

This clonotype was seen only once. This may stem from a read error, because a much larger clone lies one nucleotide away. The CDR3 region has the DNA TGTGCCAGCAGTTACGAAGGTCGGCCCGAGTCAGAGACCCAGTACTTC. Translating gives CASSYEGRPESETQYF. J is TRBJ2-5 and V is TRBV6-5; no firm D call. The CDR3 has 16 amino acids. The germline V gene has CDR1 MNHEY and CDR2 SVGAGI. V was pared by 2 bases and J by 4 bases, with 17 bases between.

About this clonotype itself: One junction end disagrees with the germline gene, perhaps due to a read error. This sequence joins TRBV30 and TRBJ1-1; D gene unclear. The CDR3 extends over 15 amino acids. Germline V gene data show CDR1 as GTSNPN and CDR2 as SVGIG (reference sequence). The CDR3 nucleotides read TGTGCCTGGAGTGGAAAATACTCGGAAAACACAGAAGCTATCTTT. It translates to CAWSGKYSENTEAIF.